Below, 12 T cell receptor beta chains from the same sample are listed, as sequenced in a study of T cell repertoires in cytomegalovirus infection (dated by TCRdb to between 2019 and 2020). The sequencing machine was an Illumina HiSeq 1500. TCRdb's own reprocessing of the public reads used fastp at Q25 and MiXCR and kept productive beta chains. Rows with a matching CDR3 protein are joined into one entry that keeps the most common DNA and genes. The sample table lists 300,000 to 400,000 distinct CDR3 sequences, more than 9% of them with a count of one. 4.3% of the sample is held by the ten biggest clonotypes. The sequencing input was PBMCs. The receptors stem from a human donor in good health (CMV status not recorded). Some clones in this sample may be carry-over from other donors' samples.

The table lists this clonotype with many counts. The chain combines TRBV7-8 with TRBJ2-7, with 14 bases that match TRBD2. Germline V CDR1 and CDR2: SGHVS, FQNEAQ. J gave up 10 bases and V 5 bases, and 10 bases lay outside the gene matches. The CDR3 has 15 amino acids. CDR3 coding DNA: TGTGCCAGCAGCCTCGCGAGGACTAGCGGGGGGATACAGTACTTC. It codes for CASSLARTSGGIQYF.

Many counts were recorded for this clonotype. The rearrangement joins TRBV10-3 to TRBJ2-1, with 11 nucleotides matching TRBD2. V was clipped by 7 bases and J by 4 bases; unmatched bases: 3. Germline values: CDR1 ENHRY, CDR2 SYGVKD. This CDR3 contains 14 residues. The CDR3 sequence: CAITGTSGYNEQFF. The CDR3 nucleotides read TGTGCCATCACCGGGACTAGCGGTTACAATGAGCAGTTCTTC.

This clonotype was counted ten times or more. The V gene is TRBV7-2, the J gene TRBJ1-4; no clear D. Germline CDR1 SGHTA, CDR2 FQGNSA. The CDR3 has 13 residues. V gave up 0 bases and J gave up 7 bases, with 6 bases separating them. This chain's CDR3 is CASSLAYLEKLFF. The CDR3 coding sequence is TGTGCCAGCAGCTTAGCGTACCTTGAAAAACTGTTTTTT. Full variable domain (outside the CDR3, taken from reference TRBV7-2 and TRBJ1-4): GAGVSQSPSNKVTEKGKDVELRCDPISGHTALYWYRQSLGQGLEFLIYFQGNSAPDKSGLPSDRFSAERTGGSVSTLTIQRTQQEDSAVYLCASSLAYLEKLFFGSGTQLSVL.

This clonotype was observed a few times. The rearrangement uses TRBV20-1 and TRBJ1-4, with 10 bases matching TRBD1. CDR1 DFQATT and CDR2 SNEGSKA come from the germline V gene (reference sequence). J gave up 7 bases and V 5 bases, and 7 bases lay outside the gene matches. The CDR3 is 14 amino acids. In nucleotides, the CDR3 is TGCAGTGCTGCCGACGGGGACAGGGGTGAAAAACTGTTTTTT. Translation gives CSAADGDRGEKLFF.

This clonotype was picked up many times. The rearrangement links TRBV7-8 to TRBJ2-3; 11 bases are a match to TRBD2. V shed 1 base and J 4 bases; nucleotides not matched to a gene: 4. CDR1 and CDR2 (germline): SGHVS, FQNEAQ. CDR3 length equals 16 residues. The CDR3: CASSLELAGGPDTQYF. The CDR3 DNA is TGTGCCAGCAGCTTAGAGTTAGCGGGGGGGCCAGATACGCAGTATTTT.

The chain joins TRBV12-3 or TRBV12-4 to TRBJ1-3; no clear D. V was shortened by 6 bases and J by 0 bases, with 12 bases between the two germline ends. The CDR3 consists of 15 residues. CDR3 bases: TGTGCCAGCAGATCCGACACTACCTCTGGAAACACCATATATTTT. Its translation: CASRSDTTSGNTIYF.

This clonotype was recorded many times. CDR3 in amino acids: CASRRGQGSNQPQHF. In nucleotides, the CDR3 is TGTGCCAGCAGACGGGGACAGGGCAGCAATCAGCCCCAGCATTTT. V is TRBV2 and J is TRBJ1-5; 9 positions agree with TRBD1. CDR1 is SNHLY and CDR2 is FYNNEI in the germline V gene. The CDR3 extends over 15 amino acids. Trimming cost V 6 bases and J 1 base; bases outside gene matches: 4.

This clonotype was seen many times. The genes are TRBV6-1 and TRBJ2-1; 8 bases are shared with TRBD2. This CDR3 spans 17 amino acids. Germline V gives CDR1 MNHNS, CDR2 SASEGT. Trimming cost V 5 bases and J 1 base; bases outside gene matches: 10. The DNA of the CDR3 is TGTGCCAGCAGTCGACCCCCGGGACTAGTTTCCTACAATGAGCAGTTCTTC. Protein product: CASSRPPGLVSYNEQFF.

This clonotype was seen more than once but under ten times. The gene calls are TRBV6-5 and TRBJ1-2; D may be TRBD1 (5 bases). In germline, CDR1 is MNHEY, CDR2 SVGAGI. This CDR3 region has 14 residues. V was cut by 6 bases and J by 1 base, with 12 bases left in between. The CDR3 reads CASRPRGVNYGYTF. CDR3 bases: TGTGCCAGCAGACCCCGGGGGGTTAACTATGGCTACACCTTC.

This clonotype was seen repeatedly, ten times or more. The V gene is TRBV13, the J gene TRBJ2-7; TRBD1 is a possible D gene (8 bases). V dropped 0 bases and J dropped 2 bases, with 20 bases sitting between them. From germline, CDR1 is PRHDT and CDR2 FYEKMQ (reference sequence). The CDR3 totals 18 residues. CDR3 sequence: CASSLGAAPQGGAYEQYF. DNA of the CDR3: TGTGCCAGCAGCTTAGGAGCCGCTCCACAGGGGGGGGCCTACGAGCAGTACTTC.

The chain combines TRBV7-9 with TRBJ1-1; 7 nucleotides match TRBD1. The CDR3 is 15 residues long. The ends lost 5 bases at V and 6 bases at J; junction bases unmatched: 12. CDR1 and CDR2 from the germline V gene are SEHNR and FQNEAQ (reference sequence). DNA for the CDR3: TGTGCCAGCAGCCCCTGGGTAGGGGGCCTCTCTGAAGCTTTCTTT. This codes for CASSPWVGGLSEAFF. The whole variable domain, remainder taken from reference TRBV7-9 and TRBJ1-1, is DTGVSQNPRHKITKRGQNVTFRCDPISEHNRLYWYRQTLGQGPEFLTYFQNEAQLEKSRLLSDRFSAERPKGSFSTLEIQRTEQGDSAMYLCASSPWVGGLSEAFFGQGTRLTVV.

This clonotype has a count of ten or more. The gene calls are TRBV7-2 and TRBJ2-3, with TRBD1 matching over 8 bases. Germline loops: CDR1 SGHTA, CDR2 FQGNSA. The CDR3 consists of 15 residues. Unmatched junction bases numbered 9, after V lost 7 bases and J lost 3 bases. The CDR3 nucleotides read TGTGCCAGCACCGGTGGACAGGGCGGGACAGATACGCAGTATTTT. It yields the protein CASTGGQGGTDTQYF.